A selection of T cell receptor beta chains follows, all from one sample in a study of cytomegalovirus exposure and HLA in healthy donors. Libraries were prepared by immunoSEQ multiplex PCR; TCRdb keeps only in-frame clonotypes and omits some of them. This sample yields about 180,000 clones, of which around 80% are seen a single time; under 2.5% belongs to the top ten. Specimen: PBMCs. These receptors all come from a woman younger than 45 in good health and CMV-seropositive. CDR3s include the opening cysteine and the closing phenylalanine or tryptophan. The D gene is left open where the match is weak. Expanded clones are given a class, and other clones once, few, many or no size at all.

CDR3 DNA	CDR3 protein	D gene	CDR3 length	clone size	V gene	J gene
TGTGCCACCAAGGACAGGACTTACGAGCAGTACTTC	CATKDRTYEQYF	TRBD1	12	NA	TRBV10-3	TRBJ2-7
TGCGCCAGCAGTGAGTTAGCCAGAGGGCGAGAGACCCAGTACTTC	CASSELARGRETQYF	NA	15	NA	TRBV10-2	TRBJ2-5
TGTGCCAGCAGTTTGGTAGCGGGGGGGCCGTACGAGCAGTACTTC	CASSLVAGGPYEQYF	TRBD2	15	NA	TRBV28	TRBJ2-7
TGTGCCAGCAGCCAAATGGGAGGAGGGACTACCCAAGAGACCCAGTACTTC	CASSQMGGGTTQETQYF	TRBD2	17	few	TRBV4-2	TRBJ2-5
TGTGCCAGCAGTGGGACAGGGAGGAAGTCACCCCTCCACTTT	CASSGTGRKSPLHF	TRBD1	14	NA	TRBV6-1	TRBJ1-6
TGTGCCAGTAGTGCCCGGACAGGGTGGGAAGAGACCCAGTACTTC	CASSARTGWEETQYF	TRBD1	15	NA	TRBV19	TRBJ2-5
TGTGCCAGCAGCCCCCGGGCCGGGGATGGCTACACCTTC	CASSPRAGDGYTF	NA	13	NA	TRBV7-2	TRBJ1-2
TGTGCCAGCAGTAAACAGGGGGCGAAAAACACCGGGGAGCTGTTTTTT	CASSKQGAKNTGELFF	TRBD1	16	NA	TRBV27	TRBJ2-2
TGTGCCAGCAGTCTCCCTAGCGGGGGGCCGACAGATACGCAGTATTTT	CASSLPSGGPTDTQYF	TRBD2	16	NA	TRBV28	TRBJ2-3
TGTGCCAGCAACCCGGGTTCCACTTGGGAGGATGAGCAGTTCTTC	CASNPGSTWEDEQFF	NA	15	NA	TRBV28	TRBJ2-1
TGCGCCAGCAGCCCCCTTTATAGCTCCTACGAGCAGTACTTC	CASSPLYSSYEQYF	NA	14	NA	TRBV5-1	TRBJ2-7
TGTGCCAGCAGCTTGGACAGTTCAAGCAATCAGCCCCAGCATTTT	CASSLDSSSNQPQHF	NA	15	NA	TRBV7-8	TRBJ1-5
TGTGCCAGCAGCCCAGACATCTCTGGAAACACCATATATTTT	CASSPDISGNTIYF	NA	14	NA	TRBV5-4	TRBJ1-3
TGTGCCAGCAGTTTTGGACTAGCGGGGCCCACAGATACGCAGTATTTT	CASSFGLAGPTDTQYF	TRBD2	16	NA	TRBV28	TRBJ2-3
TGTGCCAGCAGTCAGACAGGGCCAGACTATGGCTACACCTTC	CASSQTGPDYGYTF	TRBD1	14	NA	TRBV2	TRBJ1-2
TGTGCCAGCAGTTACGCGTACACAGATACGCAGTATTTT	CASSYAYTDTQYF	NA	13	NA	TRBV6-5	TRBJ2-3
TGTGCCAGCAGCGTAGCTAGCCGCACAGATACGCAGTATTTT	CASSVASRTDTQYF	NA	14	NA	TRBV9	TRBJ2-3
TGCAGCGCCCTTCCAGGGGGCGCATTGGGTGAGCAGTTCTTC	CSALPGGALGEQFF	TRBD1	14	NA	TRBV29-1	TRBJ2-1
TGTGCCAGCAGTCTTACCCAGGACAGAATCTACGAGCAGTACTTC	CASSLTQDRIYEQYF	NA	15	NA	TRBV6-1	TRBJ2-7
TGTTCCAGCAGGCCAGGGACCTACGAGCAGTACTTC	CSSRPGTYEQYF	NA	12	NA	TRBV7-9	TRBJ2-7
TGTGCCAGCAGACTCTCGGGGGGGCGAAACACCGGGGAGCTGTTTTTT	CASRLSGGRNTGELFF	TRBD2	16	once	TRBV6-6	TRBJ2-2
TGTGCCAGCAGCGTAGGGCTAGCGGGGGGGGCAGATACGCAGTATTTT	CASSVGLAGGADTQYF	TRBD2	16	few	TRBV9	TRBJ2-3
TGTGCCAGCAGTTTAGGGCAGGGGCAAAATGAAAAACTGTTTTTT	CASSLGQGQNEKLFF	NA	15	once	TRBV28	TRBJ1-4
TGTGCCAGCAGCTTACTTTCCGCCCTGTATGGCTACACCTTC	CASSLLSALYGYTF	NA	14	NA	TRBV5-6	TRBJ1-2
TGTGCCAGCAGTTTGCTCGACAGAAACACTGAAGCTTTCTTT	CASSLLDRNTEAFF	NA	14	NA	TRBV27	TRBJ1-1
TGTGCCAGCAGCTTAGATCCGGGACAGGACAATGAGCAGTTCTTC	CASSLDPGQDNEQFF	TRBD1	15	NA	TRBV5-5	TRBJ2-1
TGTGCCACCACTACAGGGATTGAGTATGGCTACACCTTC	CATTTGIEYGYTF	NA	13	NA	TRBV5-5	TRBJ1-2
TGTGCCAGCAGTGAAGCAGGGGGGGGTTATCAGCCCCAGCATTTT	CASSEAGGGYQPQHF	NA	15	NA	TRBV6-1	TRBJ1-5
TGTGCCAGCAGTGGTTCCGGGACTAGACGTACCTACGAGCAGTACTTC	CASSGSGTRRTYEQYF	TRBD2	16	NA	TRBV6-1	TRBJ2-7
TGCAGCGTTGAAGGGAGCATGAACACCGGGGAGCTGTTTTTT	CSVEGSMNTGELFF	NA	14	NA	TRBV29-1	TRBJ2-2
TGTGCCAGCAGCTGGTGGACTAGGGGTTCCTACGAGCAGTACTTC	CASSWWTRGSYEQYF	TRBD2	15	NA	TRBV7-2	TRBJ2-7
TGTGCCAGCTCACCAGGACAGGGTAGTGTCTACGAGCAGTACTTC	CASSPGQGSVYEQYF	TRBD1	15	few	TRBV18	TRBJ2-7
TGTGCCAGCAACTCCAGGGGTCAGCCCCAGCATTTT	CASNSRGQPQHF	NA	12	NA	TRBV2	TRBJ1-5
TGTGCCAGCAGCTTTTCCCAAGACGCATTTGGGAAGGGGGACTACGAGCAGTACTTC	CASSFSQDAFGKGDYEQYF	NA	19	NA	TRBV5-5	TRBJ2-7
TGTGCCAGCAGCTTGAAACTAGCGGGAAGCACAGATACGCAGTATTTT	CASSLKLAGSTDTQYF	TRBD2	16	few	TRBV5-4	TRBJ2-3
TGCGCCAGCAGCCAAGAGAGCGGGGGGGCGGTGGATACGCAGTATTTT	CASSQESGGAVDTQYF	TRBD2	16	NA	TRBV4-3	TRBJ2-3
TGTGCCAGCAGTTTAGGAGGCACCTCCTACGAGCAGTACTTC	CASSLGGTSYEQYF	NA	14	NA	TRBV28	TRBJ2-7
TGTGCCACCTCGACAGGTTATAATTCACCCCTCCACTTT	CATSTGYNSPLHF	NA	13	NA	TRBV19	TRBJ1-6
TGTGCCAGCAGCCCCCATAGACAGGGCCCGACGAGCTCCTACGAGCAGTACTTC	CASSPHRQGPTSSYEQYF	TRBD1	18	NA	TRBV7-2	TRBJ2-7
TGTGCCAGCAGCCTTACGCCGGGTGACACTGAAGCTTTCTTT	CASSLTPGDTEAFF	NA	14	NA	TRBV4-2	TRBJ1-1
TGTGCCAGCAGTTTATCCCCCCCCAGGGGGCGAATGGATCAGCCCCAGCATTTT	CASSLSPPRGRMDQPQHF	TRBD1	18	NA	TRBV28	TRBJ1-5
TGTGCCAGCAGCCAACGACAGGCCCGATATGGCTACACCTTC	CASSQRQARYGYTF	NA	14	few	TRBV7-2	TRBJ1-2
TGTGCCAGCAGCCGGGACAGCAGCTACACCTTC	CASSRDSSYTF	TRBD1	11	NA	TRBV7-8	TRBJ1-2
TGTGCCAGCAGTTACCAGGGTGGGCGGCAGCCCCAGCATTTT	CASSYQGGRQPQHF	NA	14	NA	TRBV28	TRBJ1-5
TGTGCCAGTAGTATGGGCCGCTACGAGCAGTACTTC	CASSMGRYEQYF	NA	12	NA	TRBV19	TRBJ2-7
TGTGCCAGCAGTCTAGCTAGCGGGGGGATTGACAATGAGCAGTTCTTC	CASSLASGGIDNEQFF	TRBD2	16	NA	TRBV4-2	TRBJ2-1
TGCGCCAGCAGACTCCTAGCGGGGTCGAACACCGGGGAGCTGTTTTTT	CASRLLAGSNTGELFF	TRBD2	16	NA	TRBV4-3	TRBJ2-2